The 30 T cell receptor beta chains below come from one sample, sequenced in a study of T-cell reconstitution after alpha-beta-depleted transplantation in children. The library targeted TCRbeta and was prepared with unique molecular identifiers. TCRdb called the PCR reads again in MiXCR, with one record for every CDR3 protein. Of 100,000 to 120,000 distinct CDR3 sequences listed, approximately 6.6% are singletons. The sequenced sample was PBMCs, mostly from graft donor cells, obtained 360 days after TCRalphabeta/CD19-depleted stem cell transplant. The receptors stem from a male patient aged 2 to 10 who had a stem cell transplant for acute lymphoblastic leukemia, so the T cells may come from the graft donor.

This clonotype occurred many times. The chain joins TRBV6-4 to TRBJ2-1, with 9 bases matching TRBD2. The CDR3 has 15 amino acids. Losses at the gene ends were 3 bases for V and 7 bases for J; bases not matched to a gene: 7. Germline V lookup: CDR1 MRHNA, CDR2 SNTAGT. This chain's CDR3 is CASSDSGRRRNEQFF. The CDR3 DNA sequence: TGTGCCAGCAGTGATAGCGGGAGAAGGAGGAATGAGCAGTTCTTC.

This clonotype appeared a few times. The chain couples TRBV7-9 to TRBJ2-7, with 8 bases fitting TRBD1. Germline lookup yields CDR1 SEHNR and CDR2 FQNEAQ (reference sequence). The V and J ends lost 1 base and 2 bases, in that order; junction bases with no gene match: 10. This CDR3 spans 17 amino acids. CDR3 nucleotides: TGTGCCAGCAGCTTAGGTGTAATGGGGGACAGGACCTACGAGCAGTACTTC. It encodes CASSLGVMGDRTYEQYF.

This clonotype came up a few times. The chain employs TRBV4-3 and TRBJ1-1; 7 bases agree with TRBD1. CDR1 and CDR2 from the germline V gene are LGHNA and YSLEER. V trimming: 3 bases; J trimming: 7 bases; junction bases outside the gene matches: 2. This CDR3 is 12 amino acids long. The CDR3 loop is CASSHPGGEAFF. The CDR3, as DNA: TGCGCCAGCAGCCATCCAGGGGGTGAAGCTTTCTTT.

CDR3 in amino acids: CASSLRTVDTQYF. DNA of the CDR3: TGTGCCAGCAGCCTACGGACTGTAGATACGCAGTATTTT. The rearrangement links TRBV9 to TRBJ2-3; possible D gene TRBD2, 5 bases. Trimming stripped 4 bases from V and 5 bases from J, with 11 bases between. The CDR3 is made up of 13 amino acids. The germline V gene has CDR1 SGDLS and CDR2 YYNGEE.

This clonotype came up a few times. The chain employs TRBV7-9 and TRBJ2-7; 10 nucleotides match TRBD1. Germline V gene sequence: CDR1 SEHNR, CDR2 FQNEAQ (reference sequence). Trimming took 5 bases from V and 3 from J; bases not matched to a gene: 4. The CDR3 runs 14 residues. CDR3 sequence: CASSHRDRGYEQYF. The CDR3 DNA reads TGTGCCAGCAGCCACCGGGACAGGGGCTACGAGCAGTACTTC.

This clonotype was seen at least ten times. The V and J genes are TRBV12-3 or TRBV12-4 and TRBJ2-1; a weak D match, TRBD2 (6 bases). The V and J ends lost 3 bases and 7 bases respectively, with 19 bases between them. CDR3 length: 16 amino acids. DNA of the CDR3: TGTGCCAGCAGTTTCTCCCGAGGGACTCACCGAAATGAGCAGTTCTTC. This gives the protein CASSFSRGTHRNEQFF.

The chain joins TRBV28 to TRBJ1-5; D not resolved. The germline CDR1 and CDR2 sequences are MDHEN and SYDVKM. Trimming left V 3 bases short and J 2 bases short, with 8 bases between. This CDR3 comprises 14 residues. The CDR3 DNA reads as TGTGCCAGCAGTTTGAGGGTACGCAATCAGCCCCAGCATTTT. This sequence encodes CASSLRVRNQPQHF.

This clonotype showed up many times. The chain employs TRBV7-2 and TRBJ1-1; unclear D gene. Germline values: CDR1 SGHTA, CDR2 FQGNSA. The CDR3 extends over 13 amino acids. The ends were cut back, 5 bases at V and 3 bases at J, with 10 bases in the middle. CDR3 loop: CASSPSGDTEAFF. Here the CDR3 DNA reads TGTGCCAGCAGCCCTAGCGGGGACACTGAAGCTTTCTTT.

This clonotype was detected ten times or more. This chain joins TRBV29-1 and TRBJ1-1; D gene uncertain. The germline V and J ends were trimmed by 2 bases and 5 bases, with 9 bases remaining between them. The germline V gene has CDR1 SQVTM and CDR2 ANQGSEA. The CDR3 contains 12 residues. The CDR3 bases are TGCAGCGTTGAACGCTCGGGGACTGAAGCTTTCTTT. It codes for CSVERSGTEAFF.

This clonotype was observed a few times. The V call is TRBV10-3, the J call TRBJ2-5; 9 bases align to TRBD2. Germline V gene lookup returns CDR1 ENHRY and CDR2 SYGVKD. The trim removed 2 bases at V and 2 bases at J, leaving 3 bases unmatched. The CDR3 covers 15 residues. The CDR3 DNA sequence: TGTGCCATCAGTGAGCCGCGGGGGGGGCAAGAGACCCAGTACTTC. This codes for CAISEPRGGQETQYF.

A few counts support this clonotype. The rearrangement uses TRBV6-1 and TRBJ2-1, with TRBD1 matching over 8 bases. Germline V gene data show CDR1 as MNHNS and CDR2 as SASEGT. The length of the CDR3 is 14 residues. V gave up 8 bases and J gave up 3 bases; unmatched junction bases: 6. The CDR3 loop reads CASSTGGYYNEQFF. In nucleotides, the CDR3 is TGTGCCAGCTCCACAGGGGGGTACTACAATGAGCAGTTCTTC.

V and J are TRBV4-3 and TRBJ2-3, with TRBD2 as a possible D gene (6 bases). The CDR3 spans 13 residues. Germline loops: CDR1 LGHNA, CDR2 YSLEER. Trimming cost V 3 bases and J 4 bases, with 8 bases left between them. The CDR3 DNA follows: TGCGCCAGCAGCCAGAGGGAGGCAGATACGCAGTATTTT. As protein: CASSQREADTQYF.

This clonotype appeared many times. J is TRBJ2-4 and V is TRBV5-1, with TRBD2 matching over 9 bases. Trimming removed 2 bases from V and 3 bases from J; junction bases left unmatched: 6. Looked up from germline, CDR1 is SGHRS and CDR2 is YFSETQ. The CDR3 covers 16 residues. This CDR3 is CASSLTLSGGKNIQYF. The CDR3 DNA is TGCGCCAGCAGCTTAACCCTTAGCGGGGGCAAAAACATTCAGTACTTC. Full variable domain (outside the CDR3, taken from reference TRBV5-1 and TRBJ2-4): KAGVTQTPRYLIKTRGQQVTLSCSPISGHRSVSWYQQTPGQGLQFLFEYFSETQRNKGNFPGRFSGRQFSNSRSEMNVSTLELGDSALYLCASSLTLSGGKNIQYFGAGTRLSVL.

This clonotype has only a few counts. The chain links TRBV15 to TRBJ2-7; perhaps TRBD2 as D (7 bases). The CDR3 is made up of 13 amino acids. CDR1 is LNHNV and CDR2 is YYDKDF in the germline V gene (reference sequence). Trimming shortened V by 5 bases and J by 5 bases, and 13 bases separated the two germline ends. DNA of the CDR3: TGTGCCACCAGCTGGGAGGGGGGCCACGAGCAGTACTTC. Translating it yields CATSWEGGHEQYF. Full variable domain (remainder filled in from reference TRBV15 and TRBJ2-7): DAMVIQNPRYQVTQFGKPVTLSCSQTLNHNVMYWYQQKSSQAPKLLFHYYDKDFNNEADTPDNFQSRRPNTSFCFLDIRSPGLGDTAMYLCATSWEGGHEQYFGPGTRLTVT.

This clonotype was recorded many times. The gene calls are TRBV14 and TRBJ2-7, with no clear D. The CDR3 has 11 amino acids. Trimming left V 2 bases short and J 5 bases short, with 4 bases between. The germline CDR1 and CDR2 sequences are SGHDN and FVKESK. The CDR3 DNA sequence: TGTGCCAGCAGCCAACTTCACGAGCAGTACTTC. Amino acid sequence: CASSQLHEQYF.

The table lists this clonotype with many counts. V and J are TRBV5-1 and TRBJ2-7, with 11 nucleotides matching TRBD2. Trimming at V came to 1 base and at J to 6 bases, leaving 21 bases not matched to a gene. CDR1 is SGHRS, CDR2 YFSETQ, per germline. This CDR3 comprises 20 residues. The CDR3 DNA follows: TGCGCCAGCAGCTTGCTTTCCCTAGCGGGAGGCCTCCTTGGGCCCGCCGAGCAGTACTTC. It specifies CASSLLSLAGGLLGPAEQYF.

This clonotype has only a few counts. The rearrangement links TRBV6-1 to TRBJ1-1, with 7 bases aligning to TRBD1. Germline CDR1 reads MNHNS; CDR2 reads SASEGT. V lost 6 bases and J lost 4; bases outside the gene matches: 8. This CDR3 region has 14 residues. The CDR3 sequence: CASRPTGFVTEAFF. For the CDR3, the DNA is TGTGCCAGCAGGCCGACAGGGTTCGTCACTGAAGCTTTCTTT.

This clonotype was seen ten or more times. The J gene is TRBJ1-2, the V gene TRBV4-3, with D hard to call. The V end lost 0 bases, the J end lost 6 bases, and 20 bases lay between the germline ends. The CDR3 has 17 residues. Germline lookup yields CDR1 LGHNA and CDR2 YSLEER. CDR3 coding DNA: TGCGCCAGCAGCCAAGAGGTCGGGGTCAGAAGAATCCATGGCTACACCTTC. This sequence encodes CASSQEVGVRRIHGYTF.

At least ten counts were recorded for this clonotype. This chain uses TRBV24-1 with TRBJ1-5; TRBD1 is a possible D gene (5 bases). Trimming stripped 9 bases from V and 1 base from J, with 9 bases between. This CDR3 region has 13 residues. Per the germline V gene, CDR1 is KGHDR and CDR2 is SFDVKD. The chain's CDR3 is CATQGLSNQPQHF. CDR3 in DNA: TGTGCCACCCAGGGTCTGAGCAATCAGCCCCAGCATTTT.

This clonotype was observed at least ten times. The chain links TRBV28 to TRBJ2-1; 9 bases fit TRBD1. Germline CDR1 MDHEN, CDR2 SYDVKM. The trim removed 5 bases at V and 7 bases at J, leaving 9 bases unmatched. The CDR3 consists of 15 residues. As DNA, the CDR3 is TGTGCCAGCAGTCCGCCGGGACAGGGAGTAAATGAGCAGTTCTTC. Its translation: CASSPPGQGVNEQFF.

This sequence joins TRBV6-2 or TRBV6-3 and TRBJ2-1, with 11 bases matching TRBD2. With V trimmed by 2 bases and J by 5 bases, 8 bases remained unmatched. The CDR3 is made up of 17 amino acids. Germline V gene sequence: CDR1 MNHEY, CDR2 SVGEGT. As DNA, the CDR3 is TGTGCCAGCAGTTACGCTAGCGGGGGGATGAGGAACAATGAGCAGTTCTTC. Residues: CASSYASGGMRNNEQFF.

This clonotype came up a few times. The gene calls are TRBV6-2 or TRBV6-3 and TRBJ2-7; 13 nucleotides match TRBD2. The CDR3 totals 17 residues. Germline V lookup: CDR1 MNHEY, CDR2 SVGEGT. Unmatched junction bases numbered 4, after V lost 2 bases and J lost 0 bases. Written as DNA, the CDR3 is TGTGCCAGCAGTTACCGGGGGACTAGCGGGGTCTCCTACGAGCAGTACTTC. The encoded protein is CASSYRGTSGVSYEQYF.

In this sample, this clonotype turned up many times. J is TRBJ2-7 and V is TRBV7-9, with D unresolved. V lost 1 base and J lost 0, with 10 bases in between. CDR1 and CDR2 from the germline V gene are SEHNR and FQNEAQ (reference sequence). CDR3 length: 15 amino acids. CDR3 in amino acids: CASSLVPSLSYEQYF. The CDR3 DNA reads TGTGCCAGCAGCTTAGTACCTTCACTCTCCTACGAGCAGTACTTC.

This clonotype was picked up many times. The rearrangement links TRBV7-6 to TRBJ2-1; D may be TRBD1 or TRBD2 (5 bases each). Germline CDR1 reads SGHVS; CDR2 reads FNYEAQ. The CDR3 totals 13 residues. Trimming took 5 bases from V and 9 from J, leaving 14 bases between them. CDR3: CASSPGASIEQFF. CDR3 DNA sequence: TGTGCCAGCAGCCCCGGGGCTAGCATTGAGCAGTTCTTC.

The chain is built from TRBV27 and TRBJ1-4; no definite D call. V was pared by 3 bases and J by 4 bases, with 15 bases between. Germline CDR1 is MNHEY and CDR2 is SMNVEV (reference sequence). This CDR3 has 16 amino acids. DNA for the CDR3: TGTGCCAGCAGTTTCTCCCCCGGGTGGGTTAATGAAAAACTGTTTTTT. It translates to CASSFSPGWVNEKLFF.

This clonotype was seen many times. The chain is built from TRBV2 and TRBJ2-5; 13 bases map to TRBD2. Germline CDR1 reads SNHLY; CDR2 reads FYNNEI. This CDR3 spans 15 amino acids. Trimming at V came to 5 bases and at J to 4 bases, leaving 4 bases not matched to a gene. The CDR3 DNA reads as TGTGCCAGCAGTTGGACTAGCGGGAGTGGAGAGACCCAGTACTTC. This sequence encodes CASSWTSGSGETQYF.

This clonotype was seen ten or more times. The chain recombines TRBV25-1 with TRBJ2-2, with TRBD1 as a possible D gene (6 bases). V was cut by 4 bases and J by 0 bases, with 12 bases left in between. The CDR3 sequence is 16 residues long. Germline V CDR1 and CDR2: MGHDK, SYGVNS. CDR3 region: CASSANRDTNTGELFF. The CDR3 DNA sequence: TGTGCCAGCAGTGCAAACCGGGACACGAACACCGGGGAGCTGTTTTTT.

This clonotype showed up many times. The rearrangement uses TRBV11-2 and TRBJ2-3; D is possibly TRBD2 (6 bases). Germline lookup yields CDR1 SGHAT and CDR2 FQNNGV. The CDR3 runs to 13 residues. The V and J ends lost 5 bases and 5 bases respectively, with 11 bases between them. CDR3 in amino acids: CASSPWEEDTQYF. The CDR3 DNA follows: TGTGCCAGCAGCCCCTGGGAGGAAGATACGCAGTATTTT.

This clonotype was detected a few times. The chain links TRBV6-2 or TRBV6-3 to TRBJ2-7; 7 bases agree with TRBD1. The CDR3 spans 14 residues. Germline CDR1 and CDR2: MNHEY and SVGEGT. The ends lost 7 bases at V and 3 bases at J; junction bases unmatched: 9. The chain's CDR3 is CASTYRGVGYEQYF. CDR3 coding DNA: TGTGCCAGCACCTACAGGGGAGTTGGCTACGAGCAGTACTTC.

This rearrangement joins TRBV5-6 to TRBJ1-2; TRBD1 matches 9 bases. Germline V gene data show CDR1 as SGHDT and CDR2 as YYEEEE. The junction had 10 bases not matched to a gene; V was cut back by 6 bases and J by 4 bases. The CDR3 runs 15 residues. CDR3 loop: CASNLPGQGIYGYTF. In nucleotides, the CDR3 is TGTGCCAGCAACTTACCGGGACAGGGAATCTATGGCTACACCTTC.